This TCR beta chain originates from a study of T cells in Graves' hyperthyroidism and ophthalmopathy. RNA transcripts served as the template for amplifying TCR beta CDR3 regions. HTBI primers were the set used in a first-round RT-PCR of the TCR CDR3. TCRdb re-called the multiplex PCR reads with MiXCR, one entry per CDR3 protein. The data contain hundreds of thousands of distinct CDR3 sequences, around 38% of them singletons. Germline V gene data show CDR1 as MNHEY and CDR2 as SVGAGI. V shed 5 bases and J shed 7 bases, with 12 bases lying between them. This CDR3 has 13 residues. Sequencing input: blood. V and J are TRBV6-5 and TRBJ1-5, with D maybe TRBD1 (5 bases). The sequence derives from a young man with Graves' hyperthyroidism. CDR3 loop: CASSPRDRQPQHF. The CDR3 DNA is TGTGCCAGCAGTCCCCGGGACCGACAGCCCCAGCATTTT.